The 14 T cell receptor beta chains given below trace back to one sample, sequenced in a study of beta chain features in type 1 diabetes. The investigators reverse transcribed all of the isolated RNA, so they sequenced expressed TCRB transcripts. Using immunoSEQ multiplex PCR, the repertoire was profiled, and TCRdb retains in-frame clones only, with some absent. The table records 130,000 to 150,000 clones, just over 9% of them present only once. The sequencing sample was made of central memory CD4+ T cells from blood. These receptors were obtained from a man aged 18 to 30 in good health.

The CDR3 loop is CASSGPTAGVSDTQYF. DNA for the CDR3: TGTGCCAGCAGTGGACCTACGGCAGGGGTTTCAGATACGCAGTATTTT. The rearrangement uses TRBV6-1 and TRBJ2-3; tentatively, D is TRBD1 (6 bases). CDR3 length: 16 residues. The ends were cut back, 4 bases at V and 4 bases at J, with 18 bases in the middle. Germline V gene data show CDR1 as MNHNS and CDR2 as SASEGT.

The chain joins TRBV9 to TRBJ2-3, with a possible D match to TRBD1 (6 bases). V was shortened by 4 bases and J by 0 bases, with 18 bases between the two germline ends. CDR1 is SGDLS and CDR2 is YYNGEE in the germline V gene. The CDR3 spans 17 residues. CDR3 bases: TGTGCCAGCAGCCCCCGCCTACGACAGGAAAGCACAGATACGCAGTATTTT. It yields the protein CASSPRLRQESTDTQYF.

V and J are TRBV11-3 and TRBJ1-1; D gene ambiguous. Germline V gene lookup returns CDR1 SGHNT and CDR2 YENEEA. This CDR3 has 13 amino acids. V lost 4 bases to trimming and J lost 11 bases, with 17 bases between them. CDR3 nucleotides: TGTGCCAGCAGCTCGAAGGGCCATCGGGAGGCTTTCTTT. It specifies CASSSKGHREAFF.

The chain combines TRBV9 with TRBJ2-5; D is perhaps TRBD1 (5 bases). The V end was cut by 1 base, the J end by 1 base, with 14 bases between. The CDR3 runs 16 residues. Germline assignment: CDR1 SGDLS and CDR2 YYNGEE. CDR3 DNA: TGTGCCAGCAGCGTATCTACAGGTACAGTCCAAGAGACCCAGTACTTC. Translation: CASSVSTGTVQETQYF.

This clone was found a few times. The CDR3: CAWRRPGTANYGYTF. The CDR3 nucleotides read TGTGCCTGGAGACGCCCCGGGACAGCTAACTATGGCTACACCTTC. This rearrangement joins TRBV30 to TRBJ1-2; 7 bases fit TRBD1. This CDR3 is 15 amino acids long. In germline, CDR1 is GTSNPN, CDR2 SVGIG (reference sequence). V trimming: 3 bases; J trimming: 0 bases; junction bases outside the gene matches: 7.

In its sample, this clone was seen a few times. The CDR3 loop reads CASSSKARTSGYHNEQFF. DNA for the CDR3: TGTGCCAGCAGCAGCAAAGCCCGGACTAGCGGTTACCACAATGAGCAGTTCTTC. The chain combines TRBV11-2 with TRBJ2-1; TRBD2 aligns across 10 bases. V gave up 5 bases and J gave up 5 bases; unmatched junction bases: 15. Per the germline V gene, CDR1 is SGHAT and CDR2 is FQNNGV. The CDR3 loop spans 18 amino acids.

This clone was counted a few times. The chain's CDR3 is CASSENTGTDTQYF. Written as DNA, the CDR3 is TGCGCCAGCAGCGAAAACACAGGGACAGATACGCAGTATTTT. The chain has TRBV5-1 and TRBJ2-3, with D perhaps TRBD1 (6 bases). The V gene's germline CDR1 is SGHRS and CDR2 YFSETQ. Trimming took off 4 bases at V and 3 bases at J, with 12 bases between the two ends. The CDR3 runs to 14 residues.

This clone was recorded a few times. Mismatch with germline at one junction end may stem from a read error. The chain has TRBV4-1 and TRBJ2-7, with 9 bases that match TRBD2. This CDR3 contains 13 residues. Per the germline V gene, CDR1 is MGHRA and CDR2 is YSYEKL. The CDR3 here is CASSPGLAGDPNF. CDR3 bases: TGCGCCAGCAGCCCTGGCTTAGCGGGGGATCCGAACTTC.

This chain joins TRBV14 and TRBJ1-4; 8 bases are a match to TRBD1. Trimming took 4 bases from V and 9 from J; bases not matched to a gene: 13. CDR1 and CDR2 (germline): SGHDN, FVKESK. This CDR3 has 16 residues. The CDR3 bases are TGTGCCAGCAGCCCGTTTTGGACAGGGAGATCTCAAAAACTGTTTTTT. This gives the protein CASSPFWTGRSQKLFF.

The chain links TRBV6-1 to TRBJ1-6; TRBD1 might be the D (5 bases). V shed 6 bases and J shed 7 bases, with 13 bases lying between them. This CDR3 has 14 amino acids. The germline CDR1 and CDR2 sequences are MNHNS and SASEGT. The CDR3 bases are TGTGCCAGCAGCGTAGGGGTAAGGAATTCACCCCTCCACTTT. Translation gives CASSVGVRNSPLHF.

The gene calls are TRBV6-5 and TRBJ1-1, with D possibly being TRBD1 (6 bases). The CDR3 sequence is 14 residues long. The germline gives CDR1 MNHEY, CDR2 SVGAGI. The V and J ends lost 5 bases and 0 bases respectively, with 10 bases between them. CDR3: CASSETGLNTEAFF. DNA for the CDR3: TGTGCCAGCAGTGAGACAGGCCTGAACACTGAAGCTTTCTTT.

The chain links TRBV11-3 to TRBJ2-2; 9 bases are shared with TRBD2. CDR1 SGHNT and CDR2 YENEEA come from the germline V gene. J was trimmed by 1 base and V by 1 base; bases with no gene match: 4. CDR3 length: 17 residues. The CDR3 loop reads CASSLGGTSWNTGELFF. The CDR3 nucleotides read TGTGCCAGCAGCTTAGGGGGGACTAGCTGGAACACCGGGGAGCTGTTTTTT.

With respect to this clone: A read error may explain this, as a much larger clone is one base away. This same CDR3 is encoded by further DNA sequences in the sample. This rearrangement joins TRBV7-9 to TRBJ2-3; D might be TRBD1 (6 bases). Per the germline V gene, CDR1 is SEHNR and CDR2 is FQNEAQ (reference sequence). This CDR3 has 13 residues. V was clipped by 5 bases and J by 4 bases, with 10 bases between them. CDR3 protein: CASSPGQPDTQYF. As DNA, the CDR3 is TGTGCCAGCAGCCCCGGACAGCCAGATACGCAGTATTTT.

In this sample, this clone turned up many times. J is TRBJ2-3 and V is TRBV4-3; 9 bases agree with TRBD1. This CDR3 is built from 14 residues. After removal of 3 bases from V and 4 bases from J, the junction contained 2 bases not matched to a gene. Germline lookup yields CDR1 LGHNA and CDR2 YSLEER. CDR3 sequence reads: CASSQGDRADTQYF. The DNA of the CDR3 is TGCGCCAGCAGCCAGGGGGACAGGGCAGATACGCAGTATTTT.